This T cell receptor (beta chain) stems from a study of blood T cell repertoires in COVID-19. The CDR3 runs 14 residues. Germline CDR1 reads SEHNR; CDR2 reads FQNEAQ (reference sequence). V was pared by 7 bases and J by 2 bases, with 15 bases between. Profiling relied on immunoSEQ multiplex PCR, and the TCRdb table lists in-frame clones only, not all of them. The table shows about 170,000 clones, with approximately 86% occurring only once. Sequencing used peripheral blood. The clonotype comes from a woman of 80 years or more with COVID-19, enrolled during active disease. The chain recombines TRBV7-9 with TRBJ2-7; D unclear. Written as DNA, the CDR3 is TGTGCCAGCAACACTAACGGAGTTACCTACGAGCAGTACTTC. Its translation: CASNTNGVTYEQYF. The full variable domain, with the rest looked up from reference TRBV7-9 and TRBJ2-7, is DTGVSQNPRHKITKRGQNVTFRCDPISEHNRLYWYRQTLGQGPEFLTYFQNEAQLEKSRLLSDRFSAERPKGSFSTLEIQRTEQGDSAMYLCASNTNGVTYEQYFGPGTRLTVT.